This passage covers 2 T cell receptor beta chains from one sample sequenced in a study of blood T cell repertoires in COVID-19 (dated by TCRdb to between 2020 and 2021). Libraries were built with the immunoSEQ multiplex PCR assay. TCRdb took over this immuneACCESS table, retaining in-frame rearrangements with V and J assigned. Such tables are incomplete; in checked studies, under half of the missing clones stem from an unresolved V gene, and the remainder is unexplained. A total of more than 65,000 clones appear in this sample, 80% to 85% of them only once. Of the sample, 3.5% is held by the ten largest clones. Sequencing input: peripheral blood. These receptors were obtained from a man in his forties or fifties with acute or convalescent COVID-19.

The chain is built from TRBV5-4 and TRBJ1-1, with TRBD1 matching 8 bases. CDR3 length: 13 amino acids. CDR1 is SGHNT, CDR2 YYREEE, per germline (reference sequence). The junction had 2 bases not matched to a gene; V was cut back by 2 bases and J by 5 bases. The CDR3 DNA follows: TGTGCCAGCAGCTTTGACAGGGGAACTGAAGCTTTCTTT. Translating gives CASSFDRGTEAFF.

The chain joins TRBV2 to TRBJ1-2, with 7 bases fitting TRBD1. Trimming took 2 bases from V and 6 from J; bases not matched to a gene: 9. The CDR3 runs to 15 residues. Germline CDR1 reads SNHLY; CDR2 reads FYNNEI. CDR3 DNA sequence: TGTGCCAGCAGTGAAAGGAGACAGGGTGTGGATGGCTACACCTTC. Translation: CASSERRQGVDGYTF.